One and the same sample provided the 27 T cell receptor beta chains below, sequenced in a study of siplizumab effects on memory and regulatory T cells (dated by TCRdb to between 2017 and 2020). Library creation used the immunoSEQ multiplex PCR assay. TCRdb provides this immuneACCESS table in a form limited to in-frame rearrangements. Some clones are lacking; in checked studies, under half of them reflect an unresolved V gene, and why the rest are absent is not known. The sample table lists 50,000 to 55,000 clones, about 97% of them with a count of one. In total, the top ten clones hold around 0.6% of the sample. The sequenced material came from naive CD4+ T cells sorted from blood. Sample cell subset or site, as interpreted from the label and publication: unstimulated naive T cells. Source of these receptors: a human donor in good health.

This chain's CDR3 is CASSLDPNRGGGPQYF. The CDR3 DNA is TGCGCCAGCAGCTTGGACCCCAACAGGGGAGGAGGGCCCCAGTACTTC. This chain links TRBV5-1 with TRBJ2-5, with D perhaps TRBD1 (7 bases). The CDR3 sequence is 16 residues long. V lost 0 bases, J lost 9 bases, and 21 bases lay in between. Germline loops: CDR1 SGHRS, CDR2 YFSETQ.

This rearrangement joins TRBV19 to TRBJ2-2; D gene uncertain. Trimming cost V 5 bases and J 5 bases, with 12 bases left between them. Germline V lookup: CDR1 LNHDA, CDR2 SQIVND (reference sequence). This CDR3 is 14 amino acids long. Here the CDR3 DNA reads TGTGCCAGTAGTCTGTCAGGCGGAACCGGGGAGCTGTTTTTT. Protein sequence: CASSLSGGTGELFF.

This chain links TRBV19 with TRBJ2-7, with 10 bases identical to TRBD1. Germline loops: CDR1 LNHDA, CDR2 SQIVND (reference sequence). Unmatched junction bases numbered 3, after V lost 7 bases and J lost 0 bases. The CDR3 length is 14 residues. The CDR3 region is CASTRTGGSYEQYF. The DNA of the CDR3 is TGTGCCAGTACCAGGACAGGGGGCTCCTACGAGCAGTACTTC.

The chain uses TRBV6-5 and TRBJ2-5; 7 nucleotides align to TRBD1. Germline trimming cut 6 bases from V and 2 bases from J; bases unmatched to any gene: 6. The germline V gene has CDR1 MNHEY and CDR2 SVGAGI. This CDR3 comprises 14 residues. CDR3 region: CASSINRGQETQYF. In DNA form, the CDR3 reads TGTGCCAGCAGCATAAACAGGGGACAAGAGACCCAGTACTTC.

This chain joins TRBV6-4 and TRBJ2-2, with unresolved D. The V end lost 0 bases, the J end lost 4 bases, and 3 bases lay between the germline ends. Germline V gene sequence: CDR1 MRHNA, CDR2 SNTAGT. This CDR3 spans 13 amino acids. CDR3: CASSDSATGELFF. The CDR3 coding sequence is TGTGCCAGCAGTGACTCGGCCACCGGGGAGCTGTTTTTT.

This chain connects TRBV7-2 to TRBJ1-4, with unresolved D. Between the trimmed V and J ends, which lost 1 base and 4 bases, there was a span of 7 bases. The germline gives CDR1 SGHTA, CDR2 FQGNSA. CDR3 size: 14 residues. CDR3 sequence: CASSLEALNEKLFF. The CDR3 region has the DNA TGTGCCAGCAGCTTAGAAGCCCTTAATGAAAAACTGTTTTTT.

The genes are TRBV7-6 and TRBJ1-5; 7 nucleotides line up with TRBD1. The CDR3 runs 19 residues. Germline V gene sequence: CDR1 SGHVS, CDR2 FNYEAQ. The V and J ends lost 2 bases and 1 base, in that order; junction bases with no gene match: 14. The CDR3 is CASSLLPSPRQGSNQPQHF. The DNA of the CDR3 is TGTGCCAGCAGCTTACTGCCTTCTCCGAGACAGGGAAGCAATCAGCCCCAGCATTTT.

The chain links TRBV5-5 to TRBJ1-3, with TRBD1 as a possible D gene (6 bases). This CDR3 has 15 residues. Germline V gene data show CDR1 as SGHKS and CDR2 as YYEKEE (reference sequence). V dropped 5 bases and J dropped 0 bases, with 12 bases sitting between them. The CDR3 coding sequence is TGTGCCAGCAGGGAAACAGGGAGCTCTGGAAACACCATATATTTT. Amino acid sequence: CASRETGSSGNTIYF.

The chain has TRBV27 and TRBJ2-3, with no clear D. This CDR3 contains 13 residues. In germline, CDR1 is MNHEY, CDR2 SMNVEV (reference sequence). V was clipped by 6 bases and J by 1 base, with 8 bases between them. CDR3 nucleotides: TGTGCCAGCAGGGCAAGCGGCACAGATACGCAGTATTTT. This sequence encodes CASRASGTDTQYF.

The V and J genes are TRBV6-5 and TRBJ2-5; 8 nucleotides match TRBD1. CDR1 is MNHEY and CDR2 is SVGAGI in the germline V gene. V was clipped by 5 bases and J by 5 bases; unmatched bases: 7. This CDR3 contains 14 residues. The CDR3 nucleotides read TGTGCCAGCAGTCGGGACAGGAGAGTGGAGACCCAGTACTTC. It translates to CASSRDRRVETQYF.

V usage is TRBV6-6 and J usage is TRBJ2-3; D not resolved. The ends were cut back, 2 bases at V and 1 base at J, with 13 bases in the middle. This CDR3 has 16 residues. Germline-derived CDR1 and CDR2 are MNHNY and SVGAGI (reference sequence). The CDR3 DNA reads TGTGCCAGCAGTTACCCCACCAGGAGTGGCACAGATACGCAGTATTTT. It is translated as CASSYPTRSGTDTQYF.

The J gene is TRBJ2-7, the V gene TRBV27; D is possibly TRBD1 (6 bases). Germline assignment: CDR1 MNHEY and CDR2 SMNVEV (reference sequence). The CDR3 has 16 amino acids. The V end lost 6 bases, the J end lost 4 bases, and 22 bases lay between the germline ends. The chain's CDR3 is CASSRPTGTLSYEQYF. CDR3 bases: TGTGCCAGCAGCCGGCCCACGGGGACACTAAGTTACGAGCAGTACTTC.

This chain connects TRBV11-2 to TRBJ2-7; D unresolved. Germline values: CDR1 SGHAT, CDR2 FQNNGV. Trimming removed 4 bases at V and 1 base at J, with 8 bases between. This CDR3 has 13 residues. CDR3 coding DNA: TGTGCCAGCAGCTCGGTGAAATCCTACGAGCAGTACTTC. This sequence encodes CASSSVKSYEQYF.

The rearrangement joins TRBV7-2 to TRBJ2-6; D call uncertain. V was pared by 4 bases and J by 2 bases, with 6 bases between. Germline assignment: CDR1 SGHTA and CDR2 FQGNSA. The CDR3 has 14 amino acids. The CDR3 sequence: CASSSLAGANVLTF. As DNA, the CDR3 is TGTGCCAGCAGCTCTTTGGCTGGGGCCAACGTCCTGACTTTC.

This clone was recorded once. V usage is TRBV18 and J usage is TRBJ1-2; D is uncertain. The CDR3 extends over 17 amino acids. Germline values: CDR1 KGHSH, CDR2 LQKENI. V lost 3 bases, J lost 8 bases, and 25 bases lay in between. The DNA for the CDR3 is TGTGCCAGCTCACCGACGGATTCGGATCTTTCACTATACGGCTACACCTTC. Translating it yields CASSPTDSDLSLYGYTF.

This rearrangement joins TRBV5-4 to TRBJ2-7, with D unresolved. V gave up 1 base and J gave up 2 bases, with 4 bases separating them. In germline, CDR1 is SGHNT, CDR2 YYREEE (reference sequence). The CDR3 has 12 amino acids. CDR3 residues: CASSLLTYEQYF. CDR3 nucleotides: TGTGCCAGCAGCTTGCTTACCTACGAGCAGTACTTC. The full variable domain, with the rest looked up from reference TRBV5-4 and TRBJ2-7, is ETGVTQSPTHLIKTRGQQVTLRCSSQSGHNTVSWYQQALGQGPQFIFQYYREEENGRGNFPPRFSGLQFPNYSSELNVNALELDDSALYLCASSLLTYEQYFGPGTRLTVT.

The V gene is TRBV11-2, the J gene TRBJ1-2; a weak D match, TRBD1 (5 bases). Germline V CDR1 and CDR2: SGHAT, FQNNGV. The CDR3 is made up of 13 amino acids. V shed 4 bases and J shed 5 bases, with 11 bases lying between them. CDR3 region: CASSSGRTYGYTF. Here the CDR3 DNA reads TGTGCCAGCAGCTCGGGACGGACTTATGGCTACACCTTC.

The chain is built from TRBV5-1 and TRBJ2-2; D is possibly TRBD2 (6 bases). The germline gives CDR1 SGHRS, CDR2 YFSETQ. The CDR3 consists of 16 residues. Trimming took 0 bases from V and 4 from J, leaving 13 bases between them. CDR3 sequence: CASSLVVAEITGELFF. CDR3 nucleotides: TGCGCCAGCAGCTTGGTAGTAGCGGAGATCACCGGGGAGCTGTTTTTT.

The V and J genes are TRBV28 and TRBJ2-1; TRBD2 agrees at 10 bases. This CDR3 contains 16 residues. V shed 5 bases and J 2 bases; nucleotides not matched to a gene: 6. The germline V gene has CDR1 MDHEN and CDR2 SYDVKM. The CDR3 is CASSPASGRAYNEQFF. CDR3 in DNA: TGTGCCAGCAGTCCGGCCAGCGGGAGGGCCTACAATGAGCAGTTCTTC.

The CDR3 coding sequence is TGTGCCAGCAGCTTAGCCGGGACCGAGGGAAACACCATATATTTT. Encoded protein: CASSLAGTEGNTIYF. The V call is TRBV7-9, the J call TRBJ1-3; possibly TRBD1 for D (5 bases). Looked up from germline, CDR1 is SEHNR and CDR2 is FQNEAQ (reference sequence). This CDR3 comprises 15 residues. V lost 0 bases to trimming and J lost 4 bases, with 10 bases between them.

CDR3 DNA sequence: TGCGCCAGCAGCCAAGATCTTGGGAATAATTCACCCCTCCACTTT. As protein: CASSQDLGNNSPLHF. The chain recombines TRBV4-1 with TRBJ1-6; D is unresolved. Trimming pared 0 bases from V and 5 bases from J, leaving 8 bases between. This CDR3 region has 15 residues. Germline CDR1 reads MGHRA; CDR2 reads YSYEKL.

The chain links TRBV7-3 to TRBJ2-1; tentatively, D is TRBD1 or TRBD2 (5 bases each). CDR1 is SGHTA and CDR2 is FQGTGA in the germline V gene. Trimming cost V 2 bases and J 10 bases, with 27 bases left between them. The CDR3 sequence is 18 residues long. CDR3 nucleotides: TGTGCCAGCAGCTTAGACGGACGGGGACCTAGGCGGTTAGGAGAGCAGTTCTTC. It codes for CASSLDGRGPRRLGEQFF.

This chain joins TRBV25-1 and TRBJ1-6; 9 bases agree with TRBD1. Trimming took 8 bases from V and 6 from J; bases not matched to a gene: 8. From germline, CDR1 is MGHDK and CDR2 SYGVNS. This CDR3 has 15 amino acids. The chain's CDR3 is CASRQGQGFNSPLHF. In nucleotides, the CDR3 is TGTGCCAGCCGCCAGGGACAGGGATTTAATTCACCCCTCCACTTT.

CDR3 sequence reads: CASSVGTGGRTGELFF. The CDR3 region has the DNA TGTGCCAGCAGCGTGGGGACAGGGGGTAGGACCGGGGAGCTGTTTTTT. The rearrangement joins TRBV5-4 to TRBJ2-2; 11 positions agree with TRBD1. The CDR3 totals 16 residues. The ends lost 4 bases at V and 5 bases at J; junction bases unmatched: 7. Germline CDR1 and CDR2: SGHNT and YYREEE (reference sequence).

The rearrangement joins TRBV5-6 to TRBJ2-7, with TRBD2 matching over 7 bases. V was clipped by 1 base and J by 1 base; unmatched bases: 2. The germline V gene encodes CDR1 SGHDT and CDR2 YYEEEE. CDR3 length: 14 residues. The CDR3 DNA is TGTGCCAGCAGCTTGTTGCGGGGGTCCTACGAGCAGTACTTC. It translates to CASSLLRGSYEQYF.

The chain recombines TRBV6-6 with TRBJ2-7; TRBD2 aligns across 8 bases. V gave up 7 bases and J gave up 4 bases; unmatched junction bases: 12. The CDR3 consists of 15 residues. Looked up from germline, CDR1 is MNHNY and CDR2 is SVGAGI (reference sequence). CDR3 sequence (DNA): TGTGCCAGCACCGAACGGCTCGGGAGGGGTTACGAGCAGTACTTC. This sequence encodes CASTERLGRGYEQYF.

This chain joins TRBV18 and TRBJ1-1; D is ambiguous. With 1 base removed from V and 4 bases from J, the gap between germline ends came to 13 bases. CDR1 is KGHSH, CDR2 LQKENI, per germline. This CDR3 is 15 amino acids long. The CDR3 is CASSPLPEVSTEAFF. CDR3 bases: TGTGCCAGCTCACCACTTCCGGAGGTGAGCACTGAAGCTTTCTTT.